Following are 29 T cell receptor beta chains from one sample sequenced in a study of T cell changes during pregnancy in multiple sclerosis (dated by TCRdb to the late 2010s). The library came from the immunoSEQ multiplex PCR assay. The table comes from immuneACCESS by way of TCRdb, which keeps in-frame sequences with V and J called. Part of the clones is missing from these tables; in studies checked, under half for an unresolved V gene and the rest for unknown reasons. The sample yields over 35,000 clones; about 91% were counted once. The leading ten clones occupy roughly 0.45% of the sample. Sequences were derived from CD4+ T cells from peripheral blood mononuclear cells, sampled in the third trimester of pregnancy. Source of these receptors: a female donor in good health, enrolled as a control in a pregnancy study.

The V gene is TRBV18, the J gene TRBJ2-7, with 8 nucleotides matching TRBD1. Germline CDR1 reads KGHSH; CDR2 reads LQKENI. V lost 3 bases to trimming and J lost 7 bases; unmatched junction nucleotides: 5. The CDR3 is 13 residues long. The CDR3 nucleotides are TGTGCCAGCTCACCGGGACAGGAGCGGGAGCAGTACTTC. Its translation is CASSPGQEREQYF.

J is TRBJ2-6 and V is TRBV7-2; the D is unclear. Trimming shortened V by 5 bases and J by 9 bases, and 8 bases separated the two germline ends. The CDR3 consists of 12 residues. Germline loops: CDR1 SGHTA, CDR2 FQGNSA. The chain's CDR3 is CASSPQLNVLTF. The DNA for the CDR3 is TGTGCCAGCAGCCCCCAACTCAACGTCCTGACTTTC.

This clone was detected once. J is TRBJ2-5 and V is TRBV10-3, with 7 positions matching TRBD1. The CDR3 loop spans 15 amino acids. J was trimmed by 7 bases and V by 2 bases; bases with no gene match: 10. Germline values: CDR1 ENHRY, CDR2 SYGVKD. This chain's CDR3 is CAISESSSRTGTQYF. Here the CDR3 DNA reads TGTGCCATCAGTGAGAGTTCGTCGCGGACAGGGACCCAGTACTTC.

V gene TRBV19 combines with J gene TRBJ1-1, with unresolved D. The CDR3 spans 14 residues. The germline gives CDR1 LNHDA, CDR2 SQIVND (reference sequence). V was pared by 3 bases and J by 1 base, with 9 bases between. The chain's CDR3 is CASSMSPGNTEAFF. CDR3 in DNA: TGTGCCAGTAGTATGTCCCCAGGGAACACTGAAGCTTTCTTT.

The V call is TRBV2, the J call TRBJ1-1, with 8 bases aligning to TRBD1. Unmatched junction bases numbered 7, after V lost 3 bases and J lost 7 bases. Looked up from germline, CDR1 is SNHLY and CDR2 is FYNNEI. The CDR3 runs to 14 residues. CDR3 protein: CASSDRTGSIEAFF. CDR3 DNA: TGTGCCAGCAGTGACCGGACAGGGTCGATTGAAGCTTTCTTT.

This clone turned up a few times. The chain couples TRBV2 to TRBJ1-1; TRBD1 matches 7 bases. The CDR3 totals 14 residues. V lost 8 bases to trimming and J lost 4 bases; unmatched junction nucleotides: 10. Germline loops: CDR1 SNHLY, CDR2 FYNNEI. The CDR3: CASCSKGASTEAFF. For the CDR3, the DNA is TGTGCCAGCTGCAGCAAGGGGGCGAGCACTGAAGCTTTCTTT. Supplemented by reference TRBV2 and TRBJ1-1, the full variable domain reads EPEVTQTPSHQVTQMGQEVILRCVPISNHLYFYWYRQILGQKVEFLVSFYNNEISEKSEIFDDQFSVERPDGSNFTLKIRSTKLEDSAMYFCASCSKGASTEAFFGQGTRLTVV.

The chain employs TRBV28 and TRBJ2-3; TRBD2 matches 13 bases. Germline CDR1 is MDHEN and CDR2 is SYDVKM. CDR3 length equals 19 residues. The V gene end was trimmed by 5 bases and the J gene end by 2 bases; junction bases not matched to a gene: 13. In DNA, the CDR3 is TGTGCCAGCAGTACGCCGAACTCCGGGACTAGCGGGGACACAGATACGCAGTATTTT. Translating it yields CASSTPNSGTSGDTDTQYF.

The genes are TRBV2 and TRBJ1-2; D not certain. The CDR3 spans 12 residues. CDR1 and CDR2 from the germline V gene are SNHLY and FYNNEI. V lost 6 bases to trimming and J lost 8 bases, with 13 bases between them. For the CDR3, the DNA is TGTGCCAGCAGACGGGAGCCGACGGGCTACACCTTC. Translation: CASRREPTGYTF.

Only a few counts were recorded for this clone. The V and J genes are TRBV6-5 and TRBJ1-2; 7 nucleotides match TRBD1. Germline values: CDR1 MNHEY, CDR2 SVGAGI. CDR3 size: 14 residues. The V and J ends lost 6 bases and 7 bases, in that order; junction bases with no gene match: 11. In DNA, the CDR3 is TGTGCCAGCAGCCAGGGACAGCCCCTCGGTGGCTACACCTTC. This translates into CASSQGQPLGGYTF.

In this sample, this clone is medium-sized (0.01 to 0.1%). The DNA for the CDR3 is TGCAGCGTTGCTGGACAGTTTTCGACTGATACGCAGTATTTT. Protein product: CSVAGQFSTDTQYF. The chain has TRBV29-1 and TRBJ2-3, with TRBD1 as a possible D gene (6 bases). The CDR3 runs to 14 residues. V was trimmed by 4 bases and J by 6 bases, leaving 17 bases between them. The germline V gene encodes CDR1 SQVTM and CDR2 ANQGSEA.

The V gene is TRBV28, the J gene TRBJ1-5; D may be TRBD1 (5 bases). V lost 5 bases and J 11 bases, leaving 13 bases between the germline ends. This CDR3 is built from 12 residues. Germline V gives CDR1 MDHEN, CDR2 SYDVKM. CDR3 nucleotides: TGTGCCAGCAGTCTAATCACGGGGGCCCAGCATTTT. Encoded protein: CASSLITGAQHF.

This clone was recorded only once. The chain couples TRBV5-1 to TRBJ1-4; D uncertain. The germline V and J ends were trimmed by 5 bases and 5 bases, with 13 bases remaining between them. The CDR3 loop spans 14 amino acids. Germline lookup yields CDR1 SGHRS and CDR2 YFSETQ. CDR3 in DNA: TGCGCCAGCAGAGAGGGAAGGCAGAATGAAAAACTGTTTTTT. Its protein product is CASREGRQNEKLFF.

CDR3 sequence (DNA): TGTGCCACCAGCAGAGATTGGGGACAGGGGAGGAGAGCCGGGGAGCTGTTTTTT. Amino acid sequence: CATSRDWGQGRRAGELFF. The chain couples TRBV15 to TRBJ2-2, with 10 bases lining up with TRBD1. The V gene's germline CDR1 is LNHNV and CDR2 YYDKDF (reference sequence). V was clipped by 0 bases and J by 6 bases; unmatched bases: 10. The CDR3 spans 18 residues. The full variable domain, with the rest looked up from reference TRBV15 and TRBJ2-2, is DAMVIQNPRYQVTQFGKPVTLSCSQTLNHNVMYWYQQKSSQAPKLLFHYYDKDFNNEADTPDNFQSRRPNTSFCFLDIRSPGLGDTAMYLCATSRDWGQGRRAGELFFGEGSRLTVL.

The J gene is TRBJ2-2, the V gene TRBV9; unclear D gene. V was cut by 0 bases and J by 10 bases, with 22 bases left in between. The germline V gene has CDR1 SGDLS and CDR2 YYNGEE. The CDR3 spans 17 residues. CDR3 DNA sequence: TGTGCCAGCAGCGTAGAAGAGAACCTCGAACCGAATGAGGAGCTGTTTTTT. Translated, it gives CASSVEENLEPNEELFF.

V gene TRBV12-5 combines with J gene TRBJ2-2; D ambiguous. Deletions cut 9 bases from V and 3 bases from J, with 11 bases between. In germline, CDR1 is LGHNT, CDR2 FRNRAP. This CDR3 is 13 amino acids long. CDR3 bases: TGTGCTAGGTTTCTCGAGCACACCGGGGAGCTGTTTTTT. This encodes CARFLEHTGELFF.

The chain couples TRBV9 to TRBJ2-1; D gene uncertain. CDR1 is SGDLS, CDR2 YYNGEE, per germline. Trimming cost V 5 bases and J 4 bases, with 7 bases left between them. The CDR3 is 12 residues long. The CDR3 sequence: CASSLDYNEQFF. Here the CDR3 DNA reads TGTGCCAGCAGTCTAGATTACAATGAGCAGTTCTTC. The full variable domain, completed using reference TRBV9 and TRBJ2-1, is DSGVTQTPKHLITATGQRVTLRCSPRSGDLSVYWYQQSLDQGLQFLIQYYNGEERAKGNILERFSAQQFPDLHSELNLSSLELGDSALYFCASSLDYNEQFFGPGTRLTVL.

This clone was found once. The chain joins TRBV5-8 to TRBJ2-1; 11 bases are a match to TRBD2. Per germline, CDR1 SGHTS and CDR2 YDEGEE. V was pared by 7 bases and J by 5 bases, with 11 bases of the junction left unmatched. The CDR3 spans 16 residues. CDR3: CASLLGVAGGNNEQFF. As DNA, the CDR3 is TGTGCCAGCCTTCTGGGGGTAGCGGGAGGGAACAATGAGCAGTTCTTC. Drawing the rest from reference TRBV5-8 and TRBJ2-1, the complete variable domain is EAGVTQSPTHLIKTRGQQATLRCSPISGHTSVYWYQQALGLGLQFLLWYDEGEERNRGNFPPRFSGRQFPNYSSELNVNALELEDSALYLCASLLGVAGGNNEQFFGPGTRLTVL.

J is TRBJ1-2 and V is TRBV2, with TRBD1 as a possible D gene (5 bases). In germline, CDR1 is SNHLY, CDR2 FYNNEI. V gave up 8 bases and J gave up 7 bases, with 20 bases separating them. The CDR3 contains 14 residues. This CDR3 reads CASEYSGLIGGYTF. CDR3 nucleotide sequence: TGTGCCAGCGAATATTCAGGGTTGATCGGTGGCTACACCTTC.

This clone has only one observation. This rearrangement joins TRBV6-1 to TRBJ2-7; weak D call: TRBD2 (6 bases). The CDR3 has 13 residues. The germline CDR1 and CDR2 sequences are MNHNS and SASEGT. V lost 7 bases and J lost 4, with 14 bases in between. For the CDR3, the DNA is TGTGCCAGCATAGGACTAAGTACATACGAGCAGTACTTC. As protein: CASIGLSTYEQYF.

This sequence joins TRBV7-9 and TRBJ1-1; D is unresolved. Germline CDR1 and CDR2: SEHNR and FQNEAQ (reference sequence). The CDR3 has 11 amino acids. Trimming left V 4 bases short and J 10 bases short, with 10 bases between. DNA for the CDR3: TGTGCCAGCAGCTCTACAGCCGGAGCTTTCTTT. Translated, it gives CASSSTAGAFF.

In the case of this clone: At one of its ends the junction is not consistent with the germline gene, which may arise from a read error. The genes are TRBV16 and TRBJ2-3, with 13 bases that match TRBD2. The CDR3 consists of 15 residues. Germline V gene sequence: CDR1 KGHSY, CDR2 FQNENV. CDR3 residues: CASNQLAGGPGTQYF. The CDR3 nucleotides read TGTGCCAGCAACCAACTAGCGGGAGGGCCTGGAACGCAGTATTTT.

This chain uses TRBV2 with TRBJ1-5, with TRBD1 matching 8 bases. The CDR3 runs 13 residues. Germline V gene sequence: CDR1 SNHLY, CDR2 FYNNEI. V lost 6 bases and J lost 7; bases outside the gene matches: 5. As DNA, the CDR3 is TGTGCCAGCAGCAGGGGGCAAGGCCAGCCCCAGCATTTT. This codes for CASSRGQGQPQHF.

This clone was seen a handful of times. The chain is built from TRBV6-6 and TRBJ1-4; 7 bases map to TRBD1. This CDR3 is built from 12 residues. Germline CDR1 reads MNHNY; CDR2 reads SVGAGI (reference sequence). Trimming cost V 5 bases and J 8 bases; bases outside gene matches: 2. The CDR3 coding sequence is TGTGCCAGCAGTAACAGGGGAGAAAAACTGTTTTTT. As protein: CASSNRGEKLFF.

The chain links TRBV28 to TRBJ1-2; tentative D call: TRBD1 (5 bases). CDR3 length: 16 amino acids. The germline V gene has CDR1 MDHEN and CDR2 SYDVKM. Trimming pared 5 bases from V and 1 base from J, leaving 17 bases between. The CDR3 coding sequence is TGTGCCAGCAGTCCTCTACCGTTGACAGATAACTATGGCTACACCTTC. It translates to CASSPLPLTDNYGYTF.

In its sample, this clone was seen once. The chain is built from TRBV7-9 and TRBJ2-1; TRBD1 matches 10 bases. CDR3 length: 19 residues. Germline V gene lookup returns CDR1 SEHNR and CDR2 FQNEAQ (reference sequence). J lost 6 bases, V lost 5 bases, and 19 bases had no gene match. Here the CDR3 reads CASSDRGLFVLAVTNEQFF. DNA of the CDR3: TGTGCCAGCAGCGACAGGGGGCTGTTTGTGCTAGCGGTTACCAATGAGCAGTTCTTC.

V and J are TRBV6-5 and TRBJ2-7; a possible D gene is TRBD1 (6 bases). The V gene lost 10 bases and the J gene lost 1 base, with 17 bases spanning the gap. CDR1 and CDR2 from the germline V gene are MNHEY and SVGAGI. The CDR3 totals 14 residues. DNA of the CDR3: TGTGCCACGACGAGGGGGACGGGTTCCTACGAGCAGTACTTC. The encoded protein is CATTRGTGSYEQYF.

This sequence joins TRBV7-3 and TRBJ2-2; 7 bases line up with TRBD2. This CDR3 has 20 amino acids. The germline CDR1 and CDR2 sequences are SGHTA and FQGTGA. The J segment lost 6 bases and the V segment lost 2 bases, leaving 21 bases of the junction unmatched. CDR3 nucleotides: TGTGCCAGCAGCTTATACGAAATTGGGGCGGGAGTTGGGAAAGCCGGGGAGCTGTTTTTT. Amino acid sequence: CASSLYEIGAGVGKAGELFF.

This chain uses TRBV6-1 with TRBJ1-5; D may be TRBD1 (5 bases). The CDR3 spans 14 residues. Looked up from germline, CDR1 is MNHNS and CDR2 is SASEGT. Deletions cut 6 bases from V and 9 bases from J, with 18 bases between. CDR3 in amino acids: CASRTTITQGPQHF. The CDR3, as DNA: TGTGCCAGCAGAACCACTATAACCCAGGGGCCCCAGCATTTT.

This clone was seen only once. The chain is built from TRBV30 and TRBJ2-7; 10 bases map to TRBD2. The junction had 9 bases not matched to a gene; V was cut back by 1 base and J by 3 bases. The CDR3 is 16 residues long. Germline V gives CDR1 GTSNPN, CDR2 SVGIG (reference sequence). The CDR3 reads CAWSGRLAGARYEQYF. The CDR3 DNA reads as TGTGCCTGGAGTGGACGTCTAGCGGGGGCCCGCTACGAGCAGTACTTC.